Here is one T cell receptor beta chain with its context. Its antigen is undetermined. This sample stems from a study of shared clonotypes between healthy human individuals. Study results and limitations: The sharing of about 5% of naive CD4 clonotypes was seen across a handful of donors. Rarefaction exposed incomplete sorted-subset sequencing despite large depth.

V gave up 3 bases and J gave up 7 bases, with 16 bases separating them. The CDR3 runs 15 residues. CDR1 is SGDLS and CDR2 is YYNGEE in the germline V gene. Terminally differentiated effector memory CD45RA+ cells were excluded from the naive CD8 cells, which were CD45RO-negative and positively selected for CCR7. Caucasian adults living in Nashville, Tennessee, provided all samples. Generated by immunoSEQ multiplex PCR, the TCRdb table keeps only in-frame clones and is missing some. The sample holds 2 million or so clones, about 95% seen once. The V gene is TRBV9, the J gene TRBJ2-2; D is possibly TRBD1 (6 bases). The sequenced sample was naive CD8+ T cells sorted from blood. The clonotype originates from a man in his late teens or twenties in good health. CDR3 coding DNA: TGTGCCAGCAGCGAACTAGGGGGAGAGGGCGGGGAGCTGTTTTTT. The encoded protein is CASSELGGEGGELFF.